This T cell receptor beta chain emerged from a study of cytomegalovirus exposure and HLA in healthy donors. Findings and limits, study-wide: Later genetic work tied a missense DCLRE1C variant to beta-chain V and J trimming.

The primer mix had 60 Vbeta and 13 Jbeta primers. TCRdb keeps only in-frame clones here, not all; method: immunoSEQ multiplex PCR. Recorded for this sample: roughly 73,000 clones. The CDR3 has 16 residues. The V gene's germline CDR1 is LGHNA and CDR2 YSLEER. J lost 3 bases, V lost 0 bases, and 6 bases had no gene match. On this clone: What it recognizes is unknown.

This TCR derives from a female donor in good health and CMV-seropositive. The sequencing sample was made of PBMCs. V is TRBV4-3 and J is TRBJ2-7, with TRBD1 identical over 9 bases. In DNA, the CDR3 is TGCGCCAGCAGCCAAGAGGTCGGGACAGGGTTCTACGAGCAGTACTTC. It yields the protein CASSQEVGTGFYEQYF.